These T cell receptor beta chains were read from a single sample in a study of blood T cell repertoires in COVID-19. The assay was immunoSEQ multiplex PCR, and TCRdb's table has in-frame clones only and misses some. The top ten hold approximately 3.2% of the sample, which has 200,000 to 250,000 clones, roughly 80% seen once. The sample comprised peripheral blood. These receptors originate from a woman in her late teens or twenties with acute or convalescent COVID-19. CDR3s include the opening cysteine and the closing phenylalanine or tryptophan. D genes are given only for firm matches. The listing skips clone size in some rows; elsewhere it reads once, few, many or a size class.

.	TRBJ2-6	TRBV5-1	.	CASSSLAWGAGANVLTF	TGCGCCAGCAGCTCCCTGGCTTGGGGCGCTGGGGCCAACGTCCTGACTTTC
.	TRBJ2-7	TRBV5-1	.	CASSDRTDYEQYF	TGCGCCAGCAGCGATAGGACAGACTACGAGCAGTACTTC
.	TRBJ2-7	TRBV19	.	CASSISRSRHSYEQYF	TGTGCCAGTAGTATTTCGCGGTCCCGGCACTCCTACGAGCAGTACTTC
TRBD1	TRBJ1-2	TRBV3-1/TRBV3-2	.	CASSFGDRISYGYTF	TGTGCCAGCAGCTTTGGGGACAGGATTAGCTATGGCTACACCTTC
.	TRBJ2-2	TRBV9	once	CASSVRAGGLGTGELFF	TGTGCCAGCAGCGTAAGGGCCGGGGGACTGGGCACCGGGGAGCTGTTTTTT
.	TRBJ1-6	TRBV2	few	CASSRDRFHF	TGTGCCAGCAGTAGAGACAGGTTCCACTTT
.	TRBJ2-7	TRBV12-5	once	CASGWQGSEQYF	TGTGCTAGTGGTTGGCAGGGTTCGGAGCAGTACTTC
TRBD2	TRBJ2-1	TRBV5-4	.	CASTGLASVGDNEQFF	TGTGCCAGCACCGGACTAGCGTCCGTTGGCGACAATGAGCAGTTCTTC
.	TRBJ2-3	TRBV25-1	.	CASSESLDFLAGDTQYF	TGTGCCAGCAGTGAATCCTTGGACTTCCTAGCCGGAGATACGCAGTATTTT
TRBD2	TRBJ2-5	TRBV5-6	.	CASSPGLAGGPGQETQYF	TGTGCCAGCAGCCCGGGACTAGCGGGAGGGCCGGGGCAAGAGACCCAGTACTTC
TRBD1	TRBJ2-4	TRBV28	once	CASSRTGELTAKNIQYF	TGTGCCAGCAGTAGGACAGGGGAACTGACGGCCAAAAACATTCAGTACTTC
.	TRBJ1-1	TRBV10-3	once	CAISYGGNTEAFF	TGTGCCATCAGTTACGGCGGAAACACTGAAGCTTTCTTT
TRBD1	TRBJ1-5	TRBV19	once	CASSEGQGASQPQHF	TGTGCCAGTAGCGAGGGACAGGGGGCTTCTCAGCCCCAGCATTTT
TRBD1	TRBJ2-7	TRBV9	.	CASSPRQGPGDYEQYF	TGTGCCAGCAGCCCCAGACAGGGCCCTGGGGACTACGAGCAGTACTTC
TRBD2	TRBJ2-1	TRBV6-4	.	CASSDSLATSYNEQFF	TGTGCCAGCAGTGACTCACTAGCGACCTCCTACAATGAGCAGTTCTTC
.	TRBJ1-1	TRBV11-2	.	CASSLGLDTEAFF	TGTGCCAGCAGCTTAGGACTCGACACTGAAGCTTTCTTT
.	TRBJ2-7	TRBV4-1	.	CASSQDRGTKSYEQYF	TGCGCCAGCAGCCAAGACCGGGGTACGAAATCCTACGAGCAGTACTTC
TRBD2	TRBJ2-1	TRBV28	few	CASSLSGSYNEQFF	TGTGCCAGCAGTTTAAGCGGGAGCTACAATGAGCAGTTCTTC
TRBD2	TRBJ2-7	TRBV5-6	.	CASRPGLAGRVSSYEQYF	TGTGCCAGCAGACCGGGACTAGCGGGAAGGGTGAGTTCCTACGAGCAGTACTTC
TRBD1	TRBJ2-5	TRBV19	.	CASSLTGGAWETQYF	TGTGCCAGTAGTTTAACAGGGGGCGCTTGGGAGACCCAGTACTTC
TRBD1	TRBJ2-2	TRBV28	few	CASSFRDRGITGELFF	TGTGCCAGCAGTTTCCGGGACAGGGGAATCACCGGGGAGCTGTTTTTT
TRBD2	TRBJ2-2	TRBV11-2	.	CASSLFTSGSEELFF	TGTGCCAGCAGCTTATTTACTAGCGGGAGCGAGGAGCTGTTTTTT
TRBD1	TRBJ2-1	TRBV3-1/TRBV3-2	.	CASRSTGGKNEQFF	TGTGCCAGCAGATCCACAGGGGGGAAGAATGAGCAGTTCTTC
TRBD1	TRBJ1-1	TRBV2	few	CASMMGQRYQAFF	TGTGCCAGCATGATGGGACAGCGATATCAAGCTTTCTTT
TRBD2	TRBJ2-7	TRBV7-9	.	CASSLVTSGRCEQYF	TGTGCCAGCAGCTTAGTTACTAGCGGGAGATGCGAGCAGTACTTC
.	TRBJ1-1	TRBV28	.	CASSFIRQTNTEAFF	TGTGCCAGCAGTTTTATTCGACAGACAAACACTGAAGCTTTCTTT
.	TRBJ2-1	TRBV7-9	.	CASSSDSNEQFF	TGTGCCAGCAGCTCGGACTCCAATGAGCAGTTCTTC
.	TRBJ1-1	TRBV12-3/TRBV12-4	few	CASTTLTEAFF	TGTGCCAGCACTACGCTCACTGAAGCTTTCTTT
.	TRBJ2-7	TRBV4-3	.	CASSQAQGYEQYF	TGCGCCAGCAGCCAAGCCCAGGGCTACGAGCAGTACTTC
TRBD1	TRBJ2-7	TRBV19	.	CASRQGPLSYEQYF	TGTGCCAGTAGACAGGGGCCACTCTCCTACGAGCAGTACTTC
.	TRBJ2-7	TRBV19	.	CASRSQVGGGYEQYF	TGTGCCAGTAGATCCCAAGTGGGAGGGGGTTACGAGCAGTACTTC
.	TRBJ2-1	TRBV7-3	.	CASSSGPTEGQFF	TGTGCCAGCAGCTCCGGGCCCACGGAGGGGCAGTTCTTC
.	TRBJ1-2	TRBV5-1	few	CASSSDKNGYTF	TGCGCCAGCAGCTCTGACAAGAATGGCTACACCTTC
.	TRBJ2-7	TRBV28	.	CASSLLGRWDSSSYEQYF	TGTGCCAGCAGTTTATTAGGACGATGGGACTCAAGCTCCTACGAGCAGTACTTC
.	TRBJ2-7	TRBV21-1	.	CASRPLGGRPYEQYF	TGTGCCAGCAGACCTCTGGGAGGAAGACCCTACGAGCAGTACTTC
.	TRBJ2-1	TRBV28	.	CASTLYNEQFF	TGTGCCAGCACCCTATACAATGAGCAGTTCTTC